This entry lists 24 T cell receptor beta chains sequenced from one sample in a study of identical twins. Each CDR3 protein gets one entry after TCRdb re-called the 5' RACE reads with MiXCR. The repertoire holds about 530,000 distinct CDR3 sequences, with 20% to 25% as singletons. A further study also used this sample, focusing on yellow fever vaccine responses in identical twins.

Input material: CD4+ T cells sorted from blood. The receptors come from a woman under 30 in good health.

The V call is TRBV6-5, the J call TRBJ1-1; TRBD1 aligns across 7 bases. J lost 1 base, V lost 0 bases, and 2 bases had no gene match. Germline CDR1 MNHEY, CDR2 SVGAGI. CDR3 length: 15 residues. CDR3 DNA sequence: TGTGCCAGCAGTTACTCGACAGGGTCGAACACTGAAGCTTTCTTT. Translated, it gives CASSYSTGSNTEAFF.

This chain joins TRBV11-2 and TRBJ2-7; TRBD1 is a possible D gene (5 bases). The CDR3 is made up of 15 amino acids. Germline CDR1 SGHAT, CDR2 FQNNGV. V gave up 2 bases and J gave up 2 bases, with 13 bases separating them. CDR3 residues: CASSLTGNHAYEQYV. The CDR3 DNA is TGTGCCAGCAGCTTAACAGGAAACCATGCCTACGAGCAGTACGTC.

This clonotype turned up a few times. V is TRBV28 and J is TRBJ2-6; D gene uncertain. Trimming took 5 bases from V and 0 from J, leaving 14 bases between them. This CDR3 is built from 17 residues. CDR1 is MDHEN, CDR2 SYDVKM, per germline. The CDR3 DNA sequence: TGTGCCAGCAGTCTGAGAAGAAGCCTCTCTGGGGCCAACGTCCTGACTTTC. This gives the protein CASSLRRSLSGANVLTF.

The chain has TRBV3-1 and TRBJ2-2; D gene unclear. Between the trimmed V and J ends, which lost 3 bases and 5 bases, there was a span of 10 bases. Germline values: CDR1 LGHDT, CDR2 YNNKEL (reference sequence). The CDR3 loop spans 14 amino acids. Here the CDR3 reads CASSHVRSTGELFF. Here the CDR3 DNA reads TGTGCCAGCAGCCATGTTAGGTCGACCGGGGAGCTGTTTTTT.

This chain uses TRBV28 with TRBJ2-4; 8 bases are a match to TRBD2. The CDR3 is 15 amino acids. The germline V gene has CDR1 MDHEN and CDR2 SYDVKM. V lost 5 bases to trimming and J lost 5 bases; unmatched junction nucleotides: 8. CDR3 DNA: TGTGCCAGCAGTCCCCACGAAGCGGGGGAAAACATTCAGTACTTC. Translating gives CASSPHEAGENIQYF. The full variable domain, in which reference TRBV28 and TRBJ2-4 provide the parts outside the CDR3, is DVKVTQSSRYLVKRTGEKVFLECVQDMDHENMFWYRQDPGLGLRLIYFSYDVKMKEKGDIPEGYSVSREKKERFSLILESASTNQTSMYLCASSPHEAGENIQYFGAGTRLSVL.

CDR3 DNA: TGTGCCAGCAGCTTTGGTAGCGGGTGGAACATTAACAATGAGCAGTTCTTC. This codes for CASSFGSGWNINNEQFF. J is TRBJ2-1 and V is TRBV11-3, with 7 bases aligning to TRBD2. The CDR3 is made up of 17 amino acids. J gave up 5 bases and V 3 bases, and 13 bases lay outside the gene matches. Germline CDR1 SGHNT, CDR2 YENEEA.

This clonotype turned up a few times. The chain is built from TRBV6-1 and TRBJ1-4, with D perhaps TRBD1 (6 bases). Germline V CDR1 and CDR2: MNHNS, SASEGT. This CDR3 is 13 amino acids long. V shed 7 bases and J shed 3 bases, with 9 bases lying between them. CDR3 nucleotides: TGTGCCAGCAAGGGGGGATCTAATGAAAAACTGTTTTTT. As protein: CASKGGSNEKLFF.

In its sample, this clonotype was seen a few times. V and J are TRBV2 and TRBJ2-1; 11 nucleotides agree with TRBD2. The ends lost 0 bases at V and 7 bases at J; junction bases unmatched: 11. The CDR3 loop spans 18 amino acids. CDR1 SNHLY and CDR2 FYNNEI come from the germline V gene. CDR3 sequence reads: CASSEALLSGGAGNEQFF. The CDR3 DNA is TGTGCCAGCAGTGAAGCGCTTCTTAGCGGGGGGGCGGGGAATGAGCAGTTCTTC.

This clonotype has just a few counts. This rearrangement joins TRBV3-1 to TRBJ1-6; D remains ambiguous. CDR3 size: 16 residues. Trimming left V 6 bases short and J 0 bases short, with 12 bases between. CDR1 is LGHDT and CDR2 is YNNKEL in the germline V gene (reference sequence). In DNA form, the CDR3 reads TGTGCCAGCAGACCCACACGATTCTCCTATAATTCACCCCTCCACTTT. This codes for CASRPTRFSYNSPLHF.

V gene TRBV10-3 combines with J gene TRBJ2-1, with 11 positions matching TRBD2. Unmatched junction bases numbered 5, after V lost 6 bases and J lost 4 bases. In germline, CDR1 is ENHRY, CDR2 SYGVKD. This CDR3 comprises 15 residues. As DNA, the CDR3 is TGTGCCATCAGCCTCGGGACTAGCGGATACAATGAGCAGTTCTTC. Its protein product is CAISLGTSGYNEQFF.

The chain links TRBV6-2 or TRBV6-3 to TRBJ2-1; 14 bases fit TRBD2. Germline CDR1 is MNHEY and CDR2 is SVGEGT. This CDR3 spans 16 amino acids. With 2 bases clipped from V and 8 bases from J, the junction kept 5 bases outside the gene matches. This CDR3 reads CASSYVGTSGSYEQFF. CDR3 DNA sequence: TGTGCCAGCAGTTACGTAGGGACTAGCGGGAGCTATGAGCAGTTCTTC.

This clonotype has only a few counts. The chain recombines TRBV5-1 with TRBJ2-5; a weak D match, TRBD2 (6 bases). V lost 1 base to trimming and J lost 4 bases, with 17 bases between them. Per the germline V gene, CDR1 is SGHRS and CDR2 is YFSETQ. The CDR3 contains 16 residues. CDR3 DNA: TGCGCCAGCAGCTTGTCGGGGGTGCCGGAGGGAGAGACCCAGTACTTC. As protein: CASSLSGVPEGETQYF.

This chain's CDR3 is CASRHTGNQETQYF. The CDR3 DNA reads as TGTGCCAGCAGGCATACAGGGAACCAAGAGACCCAGTACTTC. This sequence joins TRBV12-3 or TRBV12-4 and TRBJ2-5, with D perhaps TRBD1 (6 bases). Trimming stripped 6 bases from V and 0 bases from J, with 11 bases between. This CDR3 region has 14 residues.

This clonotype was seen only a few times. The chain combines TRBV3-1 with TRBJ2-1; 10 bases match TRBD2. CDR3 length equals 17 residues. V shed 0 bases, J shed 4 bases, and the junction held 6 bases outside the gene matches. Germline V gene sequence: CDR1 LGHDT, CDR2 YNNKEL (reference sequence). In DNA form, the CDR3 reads TGTGCCAGCAGCCAAGATGGGCTAGCGGGAGTATACAATGAGCAGTTCTTC. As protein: CASSQDGLAGVYNEQFF.

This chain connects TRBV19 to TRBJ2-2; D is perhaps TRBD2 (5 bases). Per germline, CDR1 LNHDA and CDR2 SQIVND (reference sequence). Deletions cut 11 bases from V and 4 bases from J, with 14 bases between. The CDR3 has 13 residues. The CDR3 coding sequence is TGTGCCGTGCTTCGGGAAAGCACCGGGGAGCTGTTTTTT. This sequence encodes CAVLRESTGELFF.

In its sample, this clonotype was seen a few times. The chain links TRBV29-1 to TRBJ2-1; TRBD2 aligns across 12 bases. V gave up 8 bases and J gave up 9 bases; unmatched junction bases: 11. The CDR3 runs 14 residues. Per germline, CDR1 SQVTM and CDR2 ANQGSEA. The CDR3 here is CSQSMTSGSGEQFF. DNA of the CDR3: TGCAGCCAATCGATGACTAGCGGGAGCGGTGAGCAGTTCTTC.

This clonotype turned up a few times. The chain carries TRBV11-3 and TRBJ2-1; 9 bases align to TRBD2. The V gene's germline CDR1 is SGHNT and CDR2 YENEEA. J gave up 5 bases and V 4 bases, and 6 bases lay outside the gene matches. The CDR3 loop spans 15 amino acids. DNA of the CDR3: TGTGCCAGCAGCTCGGCTAGCGGGGCCCACAATGAGCAGTTCTTC. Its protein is CASSSASGAHNEQFF.

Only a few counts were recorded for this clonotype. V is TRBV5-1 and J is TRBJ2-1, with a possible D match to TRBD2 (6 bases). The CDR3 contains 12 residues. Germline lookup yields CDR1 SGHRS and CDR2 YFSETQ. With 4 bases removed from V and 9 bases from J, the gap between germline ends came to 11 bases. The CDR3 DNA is TGCGCCAGCAGCGCCGGGGGACCTGAGCAGTTCTTC. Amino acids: CASSAGGPEQFF.

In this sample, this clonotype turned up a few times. The CDR3 sequence: CSAGRADSLQETQYF. The CDR3 DNA follows: TGCAGTGCGGGAAGGGCGGATTCGCTCCAAGAGACCCAGTACTTC. The chain combines TRBV20-1 with TRBJ2-5; D is unclear. V was shortened by 6 bases and J by 1 base, with 18 bases between the two germline ends. This CDR3 comprises 15 residues. Germline CDR1 DFQATT, CDR2 SNEGSKA (reference sequence).

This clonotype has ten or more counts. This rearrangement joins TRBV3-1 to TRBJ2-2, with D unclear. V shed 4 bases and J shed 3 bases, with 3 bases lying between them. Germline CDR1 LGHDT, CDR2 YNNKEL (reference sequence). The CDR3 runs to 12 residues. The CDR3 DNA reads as TGTGCCAGCAGCCGATACACCGGGGAGCTGTTTTTT. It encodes CASSRYTGELFF.

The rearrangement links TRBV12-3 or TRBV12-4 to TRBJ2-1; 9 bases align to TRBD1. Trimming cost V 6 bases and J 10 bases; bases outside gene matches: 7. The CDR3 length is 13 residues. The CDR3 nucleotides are TGTGCCAGCAGCCCGAACAGGGGGCGCGAGCAGTTCTTC. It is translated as CASSPNRGREQFF.

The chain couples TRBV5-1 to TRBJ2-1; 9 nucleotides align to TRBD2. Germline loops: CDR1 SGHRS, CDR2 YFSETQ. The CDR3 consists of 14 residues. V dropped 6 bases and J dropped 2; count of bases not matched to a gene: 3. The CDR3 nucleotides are TGCGCCAGCATGCGGGGGGGCCCCTACAATGAGCAGTTCTTC. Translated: CASMRGGPYNEQFF.

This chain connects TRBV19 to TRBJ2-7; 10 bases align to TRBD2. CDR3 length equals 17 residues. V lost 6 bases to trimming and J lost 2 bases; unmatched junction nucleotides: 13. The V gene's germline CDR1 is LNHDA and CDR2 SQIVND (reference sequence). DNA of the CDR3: TGTGCCAGTAGCTCACAGATACTAGCGGGGAATCCCTACGAGCAGTACTTC. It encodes CASSSQILAGNPYEQYF.

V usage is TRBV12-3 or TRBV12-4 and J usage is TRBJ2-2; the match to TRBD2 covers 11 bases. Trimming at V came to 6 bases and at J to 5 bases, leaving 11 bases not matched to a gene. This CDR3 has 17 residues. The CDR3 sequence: CASSLTRTSGQTGELFF. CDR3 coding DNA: TGTGCCAGCAGCCTTACCCGGACTAGCGGGCAAACCGGGGAGCTGTTTTTT.